This passage covers 21 T cell receptor beta chains from one sample sequenced in a study of blood T cell repertoires in COVID-19. The method was immunoSEQ multiplex PCR; TCRdb's version includes in-frame clones alone and lacks a portion of them. The sample includes 15,000 to 20,000 clones, roughly 82% of them seen just once. Sequencing was carried out using peripheral blood. The source is a man aged 80 or over with active COVID-19.

Only one count was recorded for this clone. The V and J genes are TRBV5-1 and TRBJ2-1; D ambiguous. The CDR3 has 15 amino acids. Germline V gene sequence: CDR1 SGHRS, CDR2 YFSETQ. V lost 4 bases, J lost 0 bases, and 11 bases lay in between. CDR3 region: CASSVLLSSYNEQFF. DNA for the CDR3: TGCGCCAGCAGCGTACTGCTAAGCTCCTACAATGAGCAGTTCTTC.

By proportion, this clone is medium-sized (0.01 to 0.1%). The gene calls are TRBV7-8 and TRBJ2-7, with D possibly matching TRBD1 (7 bases). Germline V gene lookup returns CDR1 SGHVS and CDR2 FQNEAQ. The CDR3 spans 14 residues. V lost 5 bases, J lost 1 base, and 12 bases lay in between. The chain's CDR3 is CASSPRDSSYEQYF. The CDR3 DNA reads TGTGCCAGCAGCCCGCGGGACAGTTCCTACGAGCAGTACTTC.

This clone was observed a single time. J is TRBJ2-7 and V is TRBV19, with 9 nucleotides matching TRBD1. Trimming cost V 3 bases and J 3 bases; bases outside gene matches: 6. Germline CDR1 LNHDA, CDR2 SQIVND (reference sequence). CDR3 length: 15 amino acids. The chain's CDR3 is CASSIIGQGNYEQYF. As DNA, the CDR3 is TGTGCCAGTAGTATTATCGGACAGGGGAACTACGAGCAGTACTTC. Together with reference TRBV19 and TRBJ2-7, the CDR3 gives the full variable domain: DGGITQSPKYLFRKEGQNVTLSCEQNLNHDAMYWYRQDPGQGLRLIYYSQIVNDFQKGDIAEGYSVSREKKESFPLTVTSAQKNPTAFYLCASSIIGQGNYEQYFGPGTRLTVT.

This clone appeared once. The J gene is TRBJ2-2, the V gene TRBV3-1 (or the pseudogene TRBV3-2); TRBD1 might be the D (6 bases). Trimming removed 2 bases at V and 5 bases at J, with 6 bases between. CDR1 is LGHDT and CDR2 is YNNKEL in the germline V gene (reference sequence). The CDR3 covers 13 residues. The CDR3 reads CASSQRGTGELFF. CDR3 bases: TGTGCCAGCAGCCAAAGGGGGACCGGGGAGCTGTTTTTT.

The CDR3 here is CASRALDQPQHF. CDR3 in DNA: TGTGCCAGCAGGGCCTTGGATCAGCCCCAGCATTTT. V is TRBV6-5 and J is TRBJ1-5; D is unresolved. V shed 6 bases and J shed 5 bases, with 8 bases lying between them. Germline V gene data show CDR1 as MNHEY and CDR2 as SVGAGI. The CDR3 covers 12 residues.

The chain links TRBV19 to TRBJ1-1; D may be TRBD1 (6 bases). The V end lost 0 bases, the J end lost 7 bases, and 9 bases lay between the germline ends. This CDR3 contains 13 residues. Germline V gene sequence: CDR1 LNHDA, CDR2 SQIVND (reference sequence). The CDR3 spells CASSIEDSGEAFF. The CDR3 nucleotides read TGTGCCAGTAGTATAGAGGACAGCGGTGAAGCTTTCTTT.

The rearrangement joins TRBV5-1 to TRBJ2-1; 9 nucleotides align to TRBD1. This CDR3 region has 16 residues. V was clipped by 0 bases and J by 8 bases; unmatched bases: 9. Germline V lookup: CDR1 SGHRS, CDR2 YFSETQ. In DNA form, the CDR3 reads TGCGCCAGCAGCTTGGGCCGAGGACAGGGGTTCGATGAGCAGTTCTTC. This gives the protein CASSLGRGQGFDEQFF.

The chain is built from TRBV27 and TRBJ2-1; 11 positions agree with TRBD2. The CDR3 has 15 residues. Germline-derived CDR1 and CDR2 are MNHEY and SMNVEV (reference sequence). The V and J ends lost 2 bases and 9 bases, in that order; junction bases with no gene match: 6. CDR3 nucleotides: TGTGCCAGCAGTTTAGCGGGACTAGCGGAGGGTGAGCAGTTCTTC. Translating gives CASSLAGLAEGEQFF.

This chain links TRBV10-2 with TRBJ1-2, with D uncertain. Per the germline V gene, CDR1 is WSHSY and CDR2 is SAAADI. V gave up 3 bases and J gave up 4 bases, with 6 bases separating them. This CDR3 region has 12 residues. CDR3 bases: TGCGCCAGCAGTGATCCAGTCTATGGCTACACCTTC. Amino acid sequence: CASSDPVYGYTF.

A few counts support this clone. The rearrangement uses TRBV10-3 and TRBJ2-2, with TRBD2 identical over 12 bases. Germline CDR1 is ENHRY and CDR2 is SYGVKD. V lost 7 bases, J lost 5 bases, and 14 bases stayed unmatched. This CDR3 has 18 residues. The chain's CDR3 is CAINSASGRAVGTGELFF. The CDR3 DNA reads as TGTGCCATCAATTCGGCTAGCGGGAGGGCCGTGGGGACCGGGGAGCTGTTTTTT.

This clone was seen more than once but under ten times. CDR3 DNA: TGTGCCAGCAGTCCCGACAGGGGTAGGAACACTGAAGCTTTCTTT. Amino acids: CASSPDRGRNTEAFF. The chain joins TRBV6-5 to TRBJ1-1; 8 positions agree with TRBD1. The CDR3 covers 15 residues. Germline CDR1 reads MNHEY; CDR2 reads SVGAGI. The junction had 6 bases not matched to a gene; V was cut back by 5 bases and J by 1 base.

This clone was observed a few times. In DNA, the CDR3 is TGTGCCAGCAGCGATGGGAGTGGCATTAAAGCTTTCTTT. The encoded protein is CASSDGSGIKAFF. This rearrangement joins TRBV9 to TRBJ1-1; D is uncertain. The germline V and J ends were trimmed by 3 bases and 9 bases, with 15 bases remaining between them. The V gene's germline CDR1 is SGDLS and CDR2 YYNGEE. The CDR3 loop spans 13 amino acids. The complete variable domain, with remaining parts taken from reference TRBV9 and TRBJ1-1, reads DSGVTQTPKHLITATGQRVTLRCSPRSGDLSVYWYQQSLDQGLQFLIQYYNGEERAKGNILERFSAQQFPDLHSELNLSSLELGDSALYFCASSDGSGIKAFFGQGTRLTVV.

Comment on this clone: An end of the junction differs from the germline gene, which may be a read error. The chain joins TRBV19 to TRBJ2-1; 9 bases align to TRBD1. This CDR3 comprises 11 residues. Germline V gene data show CDR1 as LNHDA and CDR2 as SQIVND (reference sequence). The DNA of the CDR3 is TGTGCCAGTAGCATAGGGACAGGGTGGTTCTTC. It yields the protein CASSIGTGWFF.

The V and J genes are TRBV5-6 and TRBJ1-1; D is undetermined. Germline CDR1 SGHDT, CDR2 YYEEEE. The V end was cut by 2 bases, the J end by 10 bases, with 15 bases between. The CDR3 consists of 13 residues. Here the CDR3 DNA reads TGTGCCAGCAGCTTAAGAAGTGCTGAGCTAGCTTTCTTT. It is translated as CASSLRSAELAFF.

This CDR3 reads CASSLGDRSSTDTQYF. CDR3 coding DNA: TGTGCCAGCAGCCTTGGGGACAGGTCTAGCACAGATACGCAGTATTTT. V gene TRBV5-5 combines with J gene TRBJ2-3, with 8 bases aligning to TRBD1. Germline CDR1 SGHKS, CDR2 YYEKEE (reference sequence). The junction had 7 bases not matched to a gene; V was cut back by 4 bases and J by 0 bases. The length of the CDR3 is 16 residues.

The rearrangement joins TRBV10-3 to TRBJ2-7, with 11 positions matching TRBD1. CDR1 is ENHRY and CDR2 is SYGVKD in the germline V gene. Trimming cost V 9 bases and J 4 bases; bases outside gene matches: 5. This CDR3 has 13 residues. The CDR3 nucleotides read TGTGCCATTGCGGACAGGGGGCTTTACGAGCAGTACTTC. Residues: CAIADRGLYEQYF.

This clone was picked up one time. This rearrangement joins TRBV28 to TRBJ1-3; unclear D gene. This CDR3 has 13 amino acids. The ends were cut back, 2 bases at V and 0 bases at J, with 2 bases in the middle. Germline CDR1 and CDR2: MDHEN and SYDVKM. In nucleotides, the CDR3 is TGTGCCAGCAGTTTACGCTCTGGAAACACCATATATTTT. Its protein is CASSLRSGNTIYF. The whole variable domain, remainder taken from reference TRBV28 and TRBJ1-3, is DVKVTQSSRYLVKRTGEKVFLECVQDMDHENMFWYRQDPGLGLRLIYFSYDVKMKEKGDIPEGYSVSREKKERFSLILESASTNQTSMYLCASSLRSGNTIYFGEGSWLTVV.

The chain combines TRBV20-1 with TRBJ1-6, with D perhaps TRBD1 (5 bases). CDR3 length equals 14 residues. The V gene's germline CDR1 is DFQATT and CDR2 SNEGSKA (reference sequence). Trimming cost V 3 bases and J 7 bases, with 13 bases left between them. CDR3 sequence: CSASIAGPNSPLHF. CDR3 coding DNA: TGCAGTGCTAGTATTGCAGGGCCGAATTCACCCCTCCACTTT.

The V and J genes are TRBV4-1 and TRBJ2-1; 11 positions match TRBD2. The germline CDR1 and CDR2 sequences are MGHRA and YSYEKL. The CDR3 totals 16 residues. The ends lost 0 bases at V and 3 bases at J; junction bases unmatched: 1. The CDR3 nucleotides read TGCGCCAGCAGCCAAGAACTAGCGGGAGTCTACAATGAGCAGTTCTTC. Its translation is CASSQELAGVYNEQFF.

The chain links TRBV10-3 to TRBJ1-2; D not resolved. CDR1 is ENHRY, CDR2 SYGVKD, per germline. V lost 6 bases and J 8 bases, leaving 25 bases between the germline ends. This CDR3 is built from 16 residues. The CDR3 bases are TGTGCCATCAGCAGTGACATAGCGGGTGTGCGTCCCGGCTACACCTTC. It translates to CAISSDIAGVRPGYTF.

The V gene is TRBV28, the J gene TRBJ1-3; TRBD1 matches at 7 bases. This CDR3 comprises 14 residues. The junction had 6 bases not matched to a gene; V was cut back by 10 bases and J by 0 bases. The V gene's germline CDR1 is MDHEN and CDR2 SYDVKM. CDR3 bases: TGTGCCACCATGGGACAGTCCTCTGGAAACACCATATATTTT. It encodes CATMGQSSGNTIYF.